Presented here are 18 T cell receptor beta chains from one specimen sequenced in a study of blood T cell repertoires in COVID-19. Using immunoSEQ multiplex PCR, the repertoire was profiled, and TCRdb retains in-frame clones only, with some absent. The data show about 210,000 clones, just over 90% seen once. The sequenced material came from peripheral blood. Receptor source: a man aged 25-45 years with acute or convalescent COVID-19.

The V gene is TRBV27, the J gene TRBJ1-2; the D gene is possibly TRBD1 (5 bases). V was shortened by 3 bases and J by 1 base, with 6 bases between the two germline ends. CDR1 and CDR2 from the germline V gene are MNHEY and SMNVEV (reference sequence). The CDR3 extends over 13 amino acids. The CDR3 sequence: CASSFGGNYGYTF. CDR3 bases: TGTGCCAGCAGTTTCGGGGGTAACTATGGCTACACCTTC.

The J gene is TRBJ1-1, the V gene TRBV27, with a possible D match to TRBD1 (6 bases). CDR1 and CDR2 from the germline V gene are MNHEY and SMNVEV (reference sequence). The ends were cut back, 6 bases at V and 5 bases at J, with 10 bases in the middle. CDR3 length equals 12 residues. The CDR3 protein is CASRETGTEAFF. Here the CDR3 DNA reads TGTGCCAGCAGGGAGACAGGTACTGAAGCTTTCTTT.

The chain has TRBV11-3 and TRBJ1-3; D not certain. With 4 bases removed from V and 3 bases from J, the gap between germline ends came to 4 bases. The germline CDR1 and CDR2 sequences are SGHNT and YENEEA. The CDR3 is made up of 12 amino acids. In DNA form, the CDR3 reads TGTGCCAGCAGCTCCTTTGGAAACACCATATATTTT. Its translation is CASSSFGNTIYF.

This sequence joins TRBV5-5 and TRBJ1-6, with 7 bases that match TRBD1. Germline trimming cut 3 bases from V and 9 bases from J; bases unmatched to any gene: 3. The CDR3 sequence is 13 residues long. Germline V gives CDR1 SGHKS, CDR2 YYEKEE (reference sequence). CDR3 coding DNA: TGTGCCAGCAGCTCTTACAGGGGTTCACCCCTCCACTTT. Its protein product is CASSSYRGSPLHF.

The J gene is TRBJ2-7, the V gene TRBV5-1; TRBD1 is a possible D gene (5 bases). Germline V CDR1 and CDR2: SGHRS, YFSETQ. The CDR3 contains 14 residues. The V gene lost 0 bases and the J gene lost 1 base, with 8 bases spanning the gap. The CDR3 DNA reads as TGCGCCAGCAGCTTGGATACAGGTTCCTACGAGCAGTACTTC. Its protein product is CASSLDTGSYEQYF.

The chain recombines TRBV20-1 with TRBJ2-1, with a possible D match to TRBD2 (5 bases). V lost 3 bases and J lost 5, with 8 bases in between. Germline V gene sequence: CDR1 DFQATT, CDR2 SNEGSKA (reference sequence). The CDR3 extends over 12 amino acids. As DNA, the CDR3 is TGCAGTGCTAGTCTCGGGAACAATGAGCAGTTCTTC. Translation: CSASLGNNEQFF.

The gene calls are TRBV5-6 and TRBJ1-1; D is ambiguous. CDR1 SGHDT and CDR2 YYEEEE come from the germline V gene. This CDR3 has 11 residues. V was trimmed by 4 bases and J by 10 bases, leaving 11 bases between them. Here the CDR3 reads CASSTGIGAFF. The DNA of the CDR3 is TGTGCCAGCAGCACCGGGATTGGAGCTTTCTTT.

This chain uses TRBV2 with TRBJ1-1, with 8 bases aligning to TRBD1. Trimming cost V 3 bases and J 7 bases; bases outside gene matches: 13. CDR1 SNHLY and CDR2 FYNNEI come from the germline V gene. CDR3 length equals 16 residues. The CDR3 nucleotides are TGTGCCAGCAGTGATGAGTTGACGCAGGGGGCCGGTGAAGCTTTCTTT. Amino acids: CASSDELTQGAGEAFF.

The chain joins TRBV7-8 to TRBJ1-2, with D perhaps matching TRBD1 (5 bases). Per germline, CDR1 SGHVS and CDR2 FQNEAQ. This CDR3 spans 15 amino acids. V was cut by 1 base and J by 2 bases, with 11 bases left in between. This CDR3 reads CASSLGGGSNYGYTF. CDR3 sequence (DNA): TGTGCCAGCAGCTTAGGGGGGGGTTCCAACTATGGCTACACCTTC.

The chain has TRBV6-5 and TRBJ1-1; a possible D gene is TRBD1 (5 bases). Trimming removed 0 bases from V and 5 bases from J, with 13 bases in between. The germline gives CDR1 MNHEY, CDR2 SVGAGI. CDR3 length equals 15 residues. The CDR3 here is CASSYSRGAGTEAFF. The CDR3 DNA reads TGTGCCAGCAGTTACTCGAGAGGGGCGGGGACTGAAGCTTTCTTT.

The chain links TRBV7-9 to TRBJ1-1; 7 bases fit TRBD1. From germline, CDR1 is SEHNR and CDR2 FQNEAQ (reference sequence). V dropped 5 bases and J dropped 4; count of bases not matched to a gene: 13. CDR3 length: 16 amino acids. CDR3 residues: CASSPVGGTSGTEAFF. CDR3 bases: TGTGCCAGCAGCCCCGTAGGGGGCACATCGGGCACTGAAGCTTTCTTT.

The chain is built from TRBV18 and TRBJ2-2, with D unresolved. Germline loops: CDR1 KGHSH, CDR2 LQKENI. The CDR3 is made up of 16 amino acids. Deletions cut 2 bases from V and 1 base from J, with 11 bases between. Here the CDR3 DNA reads TGTGCCAGCTCACCAAATCTGCCCAGGAACACCGGGGAGCTGTTTTTT. It encodes CASSPNLPRNTGELFF.

This chain joins TRBV5-8 and TRBJ1-6; possible D gene TRBD1, 6 bases. From germline, CDR1 is SGHTS and CDR2 YDEGEE. The CDR3 is 14 residues long. The V gene lost 3 bases and the J gene lost 7 bases, with 11 bases spanning the gap. The CDR3 reads CASSWRGGNSPLHF. Here the CDR3 DNA reads TGTGCCAGCAGCTGGAGGGGGGGAAATTCACCCCTCCACTTT.

This clone was recorded only once. The CDR3 region is CASSRAGGTNEQFF. The DNA for the CDR3 is TGTGCCAGTAGTCGGGCGGGAGGAACGAATGAGCAGTTCTTC. The chain employs TRBV19 and TRBJ2-1; 8 nucleotides align to TRBD2. The CDR3 consists of 14 residues. V lost 5 bases and J lost 7; bases outside the gene matches: 7. CDR1 and CDR2 from the germline V gene are LNHDA and SQIVND (reference sequence).

The rearrangement uses TRBV7-3 and TRBJ2-3, with D unresolved. Germline CDR1 reads SGHTA; CDR2 reads FQGTGA. V was clipped by 1 base and J by 0 bases, with 8 bases between them. The length of the CDR3 is 15 residues. The CDR3 coding sequence is TGTGCCAGCAGCTTAAGTTCGGTTAGCACAGATACGCAGTATTTT. Amino acids: CASSLSSVSTDTQYF.

V gene TRBV11-3 combines with J gene TRBJ2-7; a possible D gene is TRBD2 (5 bases). Germline-derived CDR1 and CDR2 are SGHNT and YENEEA. V was shortened by 0 bases and J by 4 bases, with 7 bases between the two germline ends. The CDR3 is 13 residues long. The CDR3 sequence is CASSLESGYEQYF. The CDR3 DNA follows: TGTGCCAGCAGCTTAGAAAGCGGTTACGAGCAGTACTTC.

This chain uses TRBV2 with TRBJ1-5; 9 positions agree with TRBD1. This CDR3 comprises 15 residues. Germline CDR1 is SNHLY and CDR2 is FYNNEI. J was trimmed by 4 bases and V by 7 bases; bases with no gene match: 8. The CDR3 nucleotides are TGTGCCAGCACTAAACAGGGGGCAGCGAATCAGCCCCAGCATTTT. Protein: CASTKQGAANQPQHF.

The V call is TRBV5-8, the J call TRBJ1-5; the D gene is possibly TRBD1 (5 bases). CDR3 length equals 15 residues. Germline V gene data show CDR1 as SGHTS and CDR2 as YDEGEE. The V end lost 0 bases, the J end lost 5 bases, and 12 bases lay between the germline ends. This chain's CDR3 is CASSLGRQPYQPQHF. The CDR3 nucleotides are TGTGCCAGCAGCTTGGGCAGACAGCCCTATCAGCCCCAGCATTTT.